A selection of T cell receptor beta chains follows, all from one sample in a study of post-analysis software for immune sequencing data. TCRdb reprocessed the PCR reads via MiXCR and lists one record per CDR3 protein. The sample gives roughly 600,000 distinct CDR3 sequences, roughly 46% of which show up once; about 1.5% is in the top ten. The material sequenced was blood. Receptor source: a girl aged 5 to 17 with multiple sclerosis. Both conserved end residues are part of each CDR3. The D gene is left open where the match is weak. The listing skips clone size in some rows; elsewhere it reads once, few, many or a size class.

TRBJ2-7,TRBV5-5,TRBD1,15,.,TGTGCCAGCAGCCGCCGGGGACAGGGGTACGACGAGCAGTACTTC,CASSRRGQGYDEQYF
TRBJ2-3,TRBV7-2,.,14,.,TGTGCCAGCAGCCGCATGGGAGCAGGAGATACGCAGTATTTT,CASSRMGAGDTQYF
TRBJ2-5,TRBV20-1,.,15,few,TGCAGTGCCATAATTCCGGGGGCAAAAGAAGAGACCCAGTACTTC,CSAIIPGAKEETQYF
TRBJ2-5,TRBV12-3/TRBV12-4,.,16,.,TGTGCCAGCAGTTTACCATCTAGGCAGCTCCAAGAGACCCAGTACTTC,CASSLPSRQLQETQYF
TRBJ2-3,TRBV27,.,16,few,TGTGCCAGCAGCCGCCGGGACCGAGCTGGTACAGATACGCAGTATTTT,CASSRRDRAGTDTQYF
TRBJ1-2,TRBV13,TRBD1,19,.,TGTGCCAGCAGCGCATCCTCCCGGGACAGGGGTTATACTAACTATGGCTACACCTTC,CASSASSRDRGYTNYGYTF
TRBJ1-2,TRBV7-2,.,12,.,TGTGCCAGCAGGGTACAGGGCGGAGGCTACACCTTC,CASRVQGGGYTF
TRBJ2-5,TRBV25-1,TRBD1,14,.,TGTGCCGGCAGAACAGGACAGGGCGAAGAGACCCAGTACTTC,CAGRTGQGEETQYF
TRBJ2-7,TRBV27,.,13,.,TGTGCCAGCGGTTCGCTAGCGCACTACGAGCAGTACTTC,CASGSLAHYEQYF
TRBJ2-1,TRBV6-4,.,14,few,TGTGCCAGCAGTGACTCGGAGACTTACAATGAGCAGTTCTTC,CASSDSETYNEQFF
TRBJ1-1,TRBV12-3/TRBV12-4,TRBD1,14,.,TGTGCCAGCAGTCCTCAGGGGGCGCGCGCTGAAGCTTTCTTT,CASSPQGARAEAFF
TRBJ2-7,TRBV7-3,.,15,few,TGTGCCAGCAGCTTATCGGCAGGACCCAACTACGAGCAGTACTTC,CASSLSAGPNYEQYF
TRBJ2-5,TRBV10-3,.,12,.,TGTGCCATCAGACCGGAACAAGAGACCCAGTACTTC,CAIRPEQETQYF
TRBJ2-1,TRBV6-6,.,15,once,TGTGCCAGCAGGAAGACGCCGGACACTGATAATGAGCAGTTCTTC,CASRKTPDTDNEQFF
TRBJ2-7,TRBV28,TRBD2,15,.,TGTGCCAGCAGTCGCGGACTAGCGGGAGTCTACGAGCAGTACTTC,CASSRGLAGVYEQYF
TRBJ2-5,TRBV9,TRBD2,15,.,TGTGCCAGCAGCACCGGGACTAGCGAGAGAGAGACCCAGTACTTC,CASSTGTSERETQYF
TRBJ1-1,TRBV12-3/TRBV12-4,.,15,.,TGTGCCAGCAGCGAGACGGTCAGAGGACGGACTGAAGCTTTCTTT,CASSETVRGRTEAFF
TRBJ2-7,TRBV7-6,.,13,.,TGTGCCAGCAGCACCGGGACAATCTACGAGCAGTACTTC,CASSTGTIYEQYF
TRBJ2-6,TRBV13,.,16,.,TGTGCCAGCAGCTCGCTCGGCAGGGCCGGGGCCAACGTCCTGACTTTC,CASSSLGRAGANVLTF
TRBJ2-6,TRBV7-9,.,16,.,TGTGCCAGCAGCTCCCTACTCCACCATCGGGCCAACGTCCTGACTTTC,CASSSLLHHRANVLTF
TRBJ2-3,TRBV7-3,TRBD2,16,many,TGTGCCAGCAGGATGACTAGCGGGACCCGCACAGATACGCAGTATTTT,CASRMTSGTRTDTQYF
TRBJ1-2,TRBV12-3/TRBV12-4,.,14,.,TGTGCCAGCAGACCTCCGGGACCTCACTATGGCTACACCTTC,CASRPPGPHYGYTF
TRBJ1-1,TRBV12-3/TRBV12-4,.,13,once,TGTGCCAGCAGCTCCGTGGTGAACACTGAAGCTTTCTTT,CASSSVVNTEAFF
TRBJ1-2,TRBV12-3/TRBV12-4,TRBD1,21,.,TGTGCCAGCAGGGACAGGAATCTACTCCGTAGCCCTCGCCCAGCTAACTATGGCTACACCTTC,CASRDRNLLRSPRPANYGYTF
TRBJ2-1,TRBV12-3/TRBV12-4,.,16,few,TGTGCCAGCAGTTTGCCGCCGGGTGGCAGGTACAATGAGCAGTTCTTC,CASSLPPGGRYNEQFF
TRBJ1-5,TRBV18,.,16,.,TGTGCCAGCTCACCTTCGACAGGCGTTAGCAATCAGCCCCAGCATTTT,CASSPSTGVSNQPQHF
TRBJ2-7,TRBV5-1,TRBD1,17,.,TGCGCCAGCAGCCCATTACTTGACAGGGGATGGTCCTACGAGCAGTACTTC,CASSPLLDRGWSYEQYF
TRBJ2-3,TRBV5-1,TRBD2,14,few,TGCGCCAGCAGCCCAGCGGGGGGCGGGGATACGCAGTATTTT,CASSPAGGGDTQYF
TRBJ2-3,TRBV12-3/TRBV12-4,TRBD1,19,.,TGTGCCAGCAGTTCCGACTTCGACAGGGGCTTTAAGATCACAGATACGCAGTATTTT,CASSSDFDRGFKITDTQYF
TRBJ2-7,TRBV10-3,TRBD1,16,.,TGTGCCATCAGTGACCCTGGACAGGGGAGCTCCTACGAGCAGTACTTC,CAISDPGQGSSYEQYF
TRBJ1-5,TRBV5-1,.,16,.,TGCGCCAGCAGCTTGGGGGAGGGCTTGGGCAATCAGCCCCAGCATTTT,CASSLGEGLGNQPQHF
TRBJ1-2,TRBV12-3/TRBV12-4,TRBD1,13,few,TGTGCCAGCAGTTCCTCTGACAGGGCTGGCTACACCTTC,CASSSSDRAGYTF
TRBJ1-6,TRBV12-3/TRBV12-4,.,15,.,TGTGCCAGCAGTCAGGCGGACCTCTATAATTCACCCCTCCACTTT,CASSQADLYNSPLHF